The rows below give T cell receptor beta chains drawn from one sample of a study of Graves' ophthalmopathy and Graves' hyperthyroidism. TCRdb ran MiXCR on the multiplex PCR reads and lists one entry per CDR3 protein. The data contain fewer than 600,000 distinct CDR3 sequences, approximately 14% of them singletons. The material sequenced was blood. These receptors came from a woman younger than 45 with Graves' ophthalmopathy. The CDR3 runs from the conserved cysteine through the conserved F or W. The D gene is left open where the match is weak. Not every row has a clone size; where given, it reads once, few, many or a size class.

D,V,size,J,CDR3,DNA
TRBD2,TRBV11-2,many,TRBJ2-7,CASSARGTSYHEQYF,TGTGCCAGCAGCGCACGGGGGACTAGCTACCACGAGCAGTACTTC
.,TRBV6-1,many,TRBJ2-7,CASSWDSNYEQYF,TGTGCCAGCAGCTGGGACTCCAACTACGAGCAGTACTTC
.,TRBV6-5,many,TRBJ1-2,CASSYSVPLDDYGYTF,TGTGCCAGCAGTTACTCTGTCCCTCTGGACGACTATGGCTACACCTTC
.,TRBV7-2,few,TRBJ1-2,CASSRPFGDYGYTF,TGTGCCAGCAGCCGGCCCTTCGGCGACTATGGCTACACCTTC
.,TRBV20-1,many,TRBJ2-7,CSAAGKNEQYF,TGCAGTGCTGCAGGGAAGAACGAGCAGTACTTC
TRBD1,TRBV6-1,few,TRBJ1-5,CASRDRALSFQSSSNQPQHF,TGTGCCAGCAGGGACAGGGCCCTTTCCTTTCAATCATCTAGCAATCAGCCCCAGCATTTT
TRBD1,TRBV27,many,TRBJ1-2,CASSSHRGSGGYTF,TGTGCCAGCAGTTCACACAGGGGAAGCGGTGGCTACACCTTC
TRBD1,TRBV11-1,few,TRBJ2-5,CASSLVRTGQETQYF,TGTGCCAGCAGCTTAGTACGGACAGGTCAAGAGACCCAGTACTTC
.,TRBV28,.,TRBJ2-6,CASSLTPEGGVAGANVLTF,TGTGCCAGCAGTCTCACCCCTGAGGGTGGGGTCGCTGGGGCCAACGTCCTGACTTTC
TRBD2,TRBV6-5,many,TRBJ2-2,CASSSTLSGTGTGELFF,TGTGCCAGCAGTTCCACCCTTAGCGGGACGGGCACCGGGGAGCTGTTTTTT
.,TRBV6-1,many,TRBJ2-7,CASRGVRGGGSEQYF,TGTGCCAGCAGGGGGGTCCGTGGAGGGGGCTCCGAGCAGTACTTC
TRBD2,TRBV6-2/TRBV6-3,.,TRBJ2-6,CASKGLAGISGANVLTF,TGTGCCAGCAAAGGGCTAGCGGGAATCTCTGGGGCCAACGTCCTGACTTTC
.,TRBV4-1,few,TRBJ1-1,CASSQEGVGAFF,TGCGCCAGCAGCCAAGAAGGGGTTGGGGCTTTCTTT
.,TRBV28,many,TRBJ2-5,CASSHRRFQETQYF,TGTGCCAGCAGCCATCGGCGGTTTCAAGAGACCCAGTACTTC
TRBD2,TRBV6-1,many,TRBJ2-5,CASSQTSGAGETQYF,TGTGCCAGCAGCCAGACTAGCGGGGCGGGGGAGACCCAGTACTTC
.,TRBV12-3/TRBV12-4,many,TRBJ2-5,CASSLRGGRETQYF,TGTGCCAGCAGCCTCAGGGGCGGGAGAGAGACCCAGTACTTC
TRBD1,TRBV12-3/TRBV12-4,many,TRBJ1-5,CASGDRATNQPQHF,TGTGCCAGTGGGGACAGGGCGACCAATCAGCCCCAGCATTTT
.,TRBV30,many,TRBJ2-5,CAWSGGGETQYF,TGTGCCTGGAGTGGGGGAGGAGAGACCCAGTACTTC
.,TRBV3-1,.,TRBJ2-7,CASSQVLSTYEQYF,TGTGCCAGCAGCCAAGTCCTCTCCACCTACGAGCAGTACTTC
.,TRBV19,many,TRBJ1-2,CASSRSQTYNYGYTF,TGTGCCAGTAGTCGGTCACAGACCTATAACTATGGCTACACCTTC
TRBD2,TRBV20-1,.,TRBJ2-7,CSALSLESGGSSYEQYF,TGCAGTGCTCTCTCCCTAGAAAGCGGGGGGAGCTCCTACGAGCAGTACTTC
TRBD1,TRBV29-1,many,TRBJ1-2,CSVLDRGLIVRGYTF,TGCAGCGTCTTAGACAGGGGGCTTATCGTTCGGGGCTACACCTTC
TRBD1,TRBV27,.,TRBJ1-2,CASSLRTGLVYGYTF,TGTGCCAGCAGTCTGCGGACAGGACTGGTCTATGGCTACACCTTC
.,TRBV19,.,TRBJ1-2,CASLPQRANYGYTF,TGTGCCAGTCTCCCCCAGCGGGCTAACTATGGCTACACCTTC
TRBD2,TRBV25-1,.,TRBJ2-7,CASRGGVGYEQYF,TGTGCCAGCCGTGGGGGGGTTGGTTACGAGCAGTACTTC
.,TRBV30,many,TRBJ1-2,CAWSVSKGSYGYTF,TGTGCCTGGAGTGTCTCTAAGGGTTCCTATGGCTACACCTTC
.,TRBV28,many,TRBJ1-5,CATQWIYESNQPQHF,TGTGCCACCCAGTGGATTTATGAGAGCAATCAGCCCCAGCATTTT
.,TRBV6-1,many,TRBJ2-4,CASTGDRNIQYF,TGTGCCAGTACGGGTGATAGAAACATTCAGTACTTC
.,TRBV18,many,TRBJ1-2,CASSHSGGNYGYTF,TGTGCCAGCTCACATTCCGGAGGGAACTATGGCTACACCTTC
.,TRBV7-2,many,TRBJ2-7,CASSPAASYEQYF,TGTGCCAGCAGCCCCGCCGCTAGCTACGAGCAGTACTTC
.,TRBV24-1,many,TRBJ2-5,CATSDLRDGGWTQYF,TGTGCCACCAGTGATTTGAGGGACGGCGGATGGACCCAGTACTTC
.,TRBV12-3/TRBV12-4,many,TRBJ1-3,CASSFSAGNTIYF,TGTGCCAGCAGTTTCTCGGCAGGAAACACCATATATTTT
.,TRBV6-1,many,TRBJ2-2,CASSDVGELFF,TGTGCCAGCAGTGACGTGGGAGAGCTGTTTTTT
TRBD1,TRBV6-5,many,TRBJ1-2,CASSYSGGGYGYTF,TGTGCCAGCAGTTACTCAGGGGGCGGTTATGGCTACACCTTC
.,TRBV7-3,many,TRBJ2-6,CASSHTGHRNSGANVLTF,TGTGCCAGCAGCCACACGGGACACCGTAACTCTGGGGCCAACGTCCTGACTTTC
TRBD2,TRBV5-1,many,TRBJ2-7,CASSYGTSGEQYF,TGCGCCAGCAGCTATGGGACTAGCGGCGAGCAGTACTTC
TRBD2,TRBV20-1,.,TRBJ2-7,CSASGNGLAGRRGYEQYF,TGCAGTGCTAGCGGAAACGGACTAGCGGGGCGAAGGGGCTACGAGCAGTACTTC